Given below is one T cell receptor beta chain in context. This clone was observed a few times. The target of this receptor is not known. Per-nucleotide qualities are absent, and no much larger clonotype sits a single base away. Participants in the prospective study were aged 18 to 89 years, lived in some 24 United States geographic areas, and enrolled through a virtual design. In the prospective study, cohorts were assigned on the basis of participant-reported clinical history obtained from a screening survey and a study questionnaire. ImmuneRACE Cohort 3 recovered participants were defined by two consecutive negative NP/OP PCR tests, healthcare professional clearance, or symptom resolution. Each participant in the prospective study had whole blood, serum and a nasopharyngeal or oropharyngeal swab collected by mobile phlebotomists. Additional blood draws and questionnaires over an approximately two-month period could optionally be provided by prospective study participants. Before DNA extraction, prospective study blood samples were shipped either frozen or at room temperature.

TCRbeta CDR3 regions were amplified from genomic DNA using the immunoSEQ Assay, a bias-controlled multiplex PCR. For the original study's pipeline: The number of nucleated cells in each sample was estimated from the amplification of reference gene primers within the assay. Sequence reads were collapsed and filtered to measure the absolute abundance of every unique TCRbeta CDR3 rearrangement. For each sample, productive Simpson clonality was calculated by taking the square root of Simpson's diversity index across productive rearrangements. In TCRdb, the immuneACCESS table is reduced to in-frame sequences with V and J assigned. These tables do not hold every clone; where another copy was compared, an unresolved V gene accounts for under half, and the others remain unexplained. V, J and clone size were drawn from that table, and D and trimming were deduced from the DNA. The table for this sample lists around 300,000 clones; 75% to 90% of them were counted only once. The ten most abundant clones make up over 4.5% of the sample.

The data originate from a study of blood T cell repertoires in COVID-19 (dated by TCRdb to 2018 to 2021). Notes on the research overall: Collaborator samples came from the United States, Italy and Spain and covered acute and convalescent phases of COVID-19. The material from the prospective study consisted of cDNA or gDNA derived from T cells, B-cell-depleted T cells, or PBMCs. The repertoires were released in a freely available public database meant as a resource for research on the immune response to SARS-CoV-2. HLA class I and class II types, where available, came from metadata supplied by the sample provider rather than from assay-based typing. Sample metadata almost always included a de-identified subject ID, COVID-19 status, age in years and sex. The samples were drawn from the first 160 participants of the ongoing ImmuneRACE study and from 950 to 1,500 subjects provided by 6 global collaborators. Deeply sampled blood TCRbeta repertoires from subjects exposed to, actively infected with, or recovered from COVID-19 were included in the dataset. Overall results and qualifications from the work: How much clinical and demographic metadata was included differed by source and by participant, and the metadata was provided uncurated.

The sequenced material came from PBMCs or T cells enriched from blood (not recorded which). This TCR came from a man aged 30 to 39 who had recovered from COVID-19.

This receptor has the CDR3 CASSLRDRVDQPQHF. The sequence in DNA is TGTGCCAGCAGCTTACGGGACAGGGTTGATCAGCCCCAGCATTTT. The rearranged segments are TRBV12-1 and TRBJ1-5; TRBD1, as called in the table, went unchecked against the DNA. TRBV12-1 is a pseudogene segment. The CDR3 runs 15 residues from the cysteine to the phenylalanine. The sequence is cut down to CDR3 DNA, 45 bases in frame from base 1.